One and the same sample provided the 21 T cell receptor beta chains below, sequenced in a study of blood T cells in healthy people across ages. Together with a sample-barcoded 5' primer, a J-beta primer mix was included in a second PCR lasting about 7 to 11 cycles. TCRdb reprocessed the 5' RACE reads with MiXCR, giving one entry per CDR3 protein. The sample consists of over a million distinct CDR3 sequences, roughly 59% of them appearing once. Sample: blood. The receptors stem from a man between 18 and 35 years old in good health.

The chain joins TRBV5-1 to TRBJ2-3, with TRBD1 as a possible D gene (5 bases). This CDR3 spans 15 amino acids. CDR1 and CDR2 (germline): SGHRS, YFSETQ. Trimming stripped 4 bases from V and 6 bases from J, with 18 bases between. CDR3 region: CASSPRTRLTDTQYF. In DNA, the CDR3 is TGCGCCAGCAGCCCCCGGACACGTCTTACGGATACGCAGTATTTT.

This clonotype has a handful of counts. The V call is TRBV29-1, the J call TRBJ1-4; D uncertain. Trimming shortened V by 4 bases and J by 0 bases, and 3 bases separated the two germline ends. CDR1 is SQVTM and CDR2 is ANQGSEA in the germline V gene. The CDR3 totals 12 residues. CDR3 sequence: CSVATTNEKLFF. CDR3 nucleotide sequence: TGCAGCGTTGCAACAACTAATGAAAAACTGTTTTTT.

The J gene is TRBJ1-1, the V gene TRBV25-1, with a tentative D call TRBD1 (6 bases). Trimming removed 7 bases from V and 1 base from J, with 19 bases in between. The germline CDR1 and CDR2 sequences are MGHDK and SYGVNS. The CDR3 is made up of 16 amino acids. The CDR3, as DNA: TGTGCCAGCACCGTTGGGATGCGGGGACAGAACACTGAAGCTTTCTTT. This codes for CASTVGMRGQNTEAFF. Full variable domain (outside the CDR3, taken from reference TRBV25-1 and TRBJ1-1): EADIYQTPRYLVIGTGKKITLECSQTMGHDKMYWYQQDPGMELHLIHYSYGVNSTEKGDLSSESTVSRIRTEHFPLTLESARPSHTSQYLCASTVGMRGQNTEAFFGQGTRLTVV.

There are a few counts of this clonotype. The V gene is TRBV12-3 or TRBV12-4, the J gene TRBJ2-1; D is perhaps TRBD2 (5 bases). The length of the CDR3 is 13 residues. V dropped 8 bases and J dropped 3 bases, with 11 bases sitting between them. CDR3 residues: CASVGIGYNEQFF. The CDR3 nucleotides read TGTGCCAGCGTCGGGATAGGCTACAATGAGCAGTTCTTC.

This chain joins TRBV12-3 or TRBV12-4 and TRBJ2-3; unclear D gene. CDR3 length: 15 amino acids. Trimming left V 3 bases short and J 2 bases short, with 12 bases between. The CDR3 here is CASSLGPRYTDTQYF. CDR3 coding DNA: TGTGCCAGCAGTTTGGGCCCAAGATACACAGATACGCAGTATTTT.

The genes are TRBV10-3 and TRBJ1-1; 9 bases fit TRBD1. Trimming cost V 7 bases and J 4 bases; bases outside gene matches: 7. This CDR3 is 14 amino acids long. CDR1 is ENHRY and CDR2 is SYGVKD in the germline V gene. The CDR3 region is CAITSGTGITEAFF. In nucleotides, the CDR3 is TGTGCCATCACCTCCGGGACAGGGATCACTGAAGCTTTCTTT.

For the CDR3, the DNA is TGTGCCACCAGTGACCAACTTGGGGATCAGCCCCAGCATTTT. This codes for CATSDQLGDQPQHF. V is TRBV24-1 and J is TRBJ1-5; D not certain. CDR1 and CDR2 (germline): KGHDR, SFDVKD. V lost 4 bases and J 5 bases, leaving 11 bases between the germline ends. The CDR3 runs 14 residues.

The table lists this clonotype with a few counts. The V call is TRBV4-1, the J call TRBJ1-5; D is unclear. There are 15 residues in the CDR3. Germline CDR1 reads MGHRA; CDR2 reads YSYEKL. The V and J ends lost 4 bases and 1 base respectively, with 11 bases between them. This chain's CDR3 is CASSLNLYSNQPQHF. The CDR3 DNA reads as TGCGCCAGCAGCCTCAACCTCTACAGCAATCAGCCCCAGCATTTT.

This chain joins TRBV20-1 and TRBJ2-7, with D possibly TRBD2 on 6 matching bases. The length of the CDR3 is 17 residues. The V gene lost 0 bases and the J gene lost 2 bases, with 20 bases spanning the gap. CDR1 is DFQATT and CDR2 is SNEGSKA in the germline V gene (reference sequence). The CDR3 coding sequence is TGCAGTGCTAGAGATGAAAGGGGCGGGGACGCCCCCTACGAGCAGTACTTC. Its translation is CSARDERGGDAPYEQYF.

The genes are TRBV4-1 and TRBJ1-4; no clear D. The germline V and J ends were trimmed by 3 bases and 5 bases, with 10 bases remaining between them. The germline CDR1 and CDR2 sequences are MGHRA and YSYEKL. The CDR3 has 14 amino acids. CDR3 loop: CASSQRHLNEKLFF. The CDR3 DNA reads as TGCGCCAGCAGCCAGAGACACCTAAATGAAAAACTGTTTTTT.

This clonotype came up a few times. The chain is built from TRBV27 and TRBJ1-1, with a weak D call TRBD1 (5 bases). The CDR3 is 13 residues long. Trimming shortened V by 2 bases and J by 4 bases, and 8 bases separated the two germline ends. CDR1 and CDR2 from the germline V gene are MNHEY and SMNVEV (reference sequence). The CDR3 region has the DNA TGTGCCAGCAGTTTACAGGGTCCCACTGAAGCTTTCTTT. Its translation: CASSLQGPTEAFF.

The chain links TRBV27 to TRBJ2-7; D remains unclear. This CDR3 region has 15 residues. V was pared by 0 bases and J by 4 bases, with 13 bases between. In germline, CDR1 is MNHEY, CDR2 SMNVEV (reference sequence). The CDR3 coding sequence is TGTGCCAGCAGTTTATCGCCGAAATATATATACGAGCAGTACTTC. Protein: CASSLSPKYIYEQYF.

The CDR3 reads CASSQSYRDSPLHF. The CDR3 DNA sequence: TGCGCCAGCAGCCAAAGTTATAGGGATTCACCCCTCCACTTT. This rearrangement joins TRBV4-1 to TRBJ1-6; D is ambiguous. This CDR3 is built from 14 residues. The germline V gene encodes CDR1 MGHRA and CDR2 YSYEKL. Trimming left V 2 bases short and J 8 bases short, with 10 bases between.

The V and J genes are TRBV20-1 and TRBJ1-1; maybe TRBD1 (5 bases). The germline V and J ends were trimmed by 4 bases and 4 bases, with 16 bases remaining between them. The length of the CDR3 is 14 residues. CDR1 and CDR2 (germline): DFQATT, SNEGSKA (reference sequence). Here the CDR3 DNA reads TGCAGTGCTACGTCATACCGGGGCTTCACTGAAGCTTTCTTT. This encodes CSATSYRGFTEAFF.

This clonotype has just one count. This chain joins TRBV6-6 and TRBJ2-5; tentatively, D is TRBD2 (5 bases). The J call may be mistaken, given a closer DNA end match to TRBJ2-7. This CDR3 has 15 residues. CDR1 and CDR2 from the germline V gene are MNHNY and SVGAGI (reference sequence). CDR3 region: CASTEAPGIAYEQYF. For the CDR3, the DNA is TGTGCCAGCACCGAGGCGCCAGGTATAGCGTACGAGCAGTACTTC.

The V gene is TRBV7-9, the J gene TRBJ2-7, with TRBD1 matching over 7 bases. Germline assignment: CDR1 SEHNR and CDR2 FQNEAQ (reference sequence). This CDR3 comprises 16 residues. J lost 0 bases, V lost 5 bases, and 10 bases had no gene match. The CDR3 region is CASSPPTGLTSYEQYF. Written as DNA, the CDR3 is TGTGCCAGCAGCCCACCGACAGGGCTCACCTCCTACGAGCAGTACTTC.

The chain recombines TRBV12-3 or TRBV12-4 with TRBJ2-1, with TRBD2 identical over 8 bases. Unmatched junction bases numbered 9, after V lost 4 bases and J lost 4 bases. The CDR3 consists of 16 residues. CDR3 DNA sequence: TGTGCCAGCAGTTCATGGGGCGGGGGGATATACAATGAGCAGTTCTTC. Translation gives CASSSWGGGIYNEQFF.

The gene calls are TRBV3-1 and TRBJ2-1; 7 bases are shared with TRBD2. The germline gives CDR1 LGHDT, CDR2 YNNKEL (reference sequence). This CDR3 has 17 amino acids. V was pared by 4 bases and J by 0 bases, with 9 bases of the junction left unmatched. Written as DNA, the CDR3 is TGTGCCAGCAGCCGCCACGTCGGCGGGAGCTCCTACAATGAGCAGTTCTTC. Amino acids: CASSRHVGGSSYNEQFF.

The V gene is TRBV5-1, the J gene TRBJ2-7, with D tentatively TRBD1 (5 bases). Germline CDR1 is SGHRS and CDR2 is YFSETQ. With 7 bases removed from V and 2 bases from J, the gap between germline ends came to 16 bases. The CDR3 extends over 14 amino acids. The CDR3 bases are TGCGCCAGCGCCGAAAACCCAGGGACCTACGAGCAGTACTTC. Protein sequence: CASAENPGTYEQYF.

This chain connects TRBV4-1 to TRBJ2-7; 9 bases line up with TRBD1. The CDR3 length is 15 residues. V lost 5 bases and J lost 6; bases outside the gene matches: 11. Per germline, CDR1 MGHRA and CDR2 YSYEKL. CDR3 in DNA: TGCGCCAGCAGCTCCCCCGGGACAGGGTTCGGCGAGCAGTACTTC. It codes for CASSSPGTGFGEQYF.

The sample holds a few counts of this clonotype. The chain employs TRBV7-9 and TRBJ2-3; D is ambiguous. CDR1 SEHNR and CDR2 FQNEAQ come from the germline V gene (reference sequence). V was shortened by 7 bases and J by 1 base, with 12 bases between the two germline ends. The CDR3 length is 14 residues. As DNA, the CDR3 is TGTGCCAGCACCGCGGATGGGGGCACAGATACGCAGTATTTT. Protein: CASTADGGTDTQYF.